This T cell receptor (beta chain) was captured in a study of cytomegalovirus exposure and HLA in healthy donors. Across the study: Drawn from HLA-typed donors, about 85 million unique TCRs were held in an early data release.

CDR1 and CDR2 from the germline V gene are MNHEY and SVGAGI. V was cut by 8 bases and J by 2 bases, with 12 bases left in between. The CDR3 is 14 residues long. Primers for the PCR totalled 60 Vbeta and 13 Jbeta. Measured with immunoSEQ multiplex PCR; TCRdb has only the in-frame clones, and not every one. The sample table sets out around 50,000 clones. The specimen was PBMCs. The V gene is TRBV6-5, the J gene TRBJ2-2, with D maybe TRBD2 (5 bases). The receptor comes from a woman aged 30 to 39 in good health and CMV-seropositive. The CDR3 loop reads CASEGPPNTGELFF. The CDR3 DNA follows: TGTGCCAGCGAGGGTCCCCCCAACACCGGGGAGCTGTTTTTT.